The present TCR beta chain was sequenced within a study of Ad26.COV2.S vaccination and SARS-CoV-2 variants. Stated treatment: some 19 received Ad26.COV2.S at low or high dose, single or two shots; roughly 5 received placebo; per-sample allocation not given. Specimens were obtained on day 63 following the first vaccine or placebo injection. With V trimmed by 0 bases and J by 0 bases, 10 bases remained unmatched. The CDR3 extends over 18 amino acids. From germline, CDR1 is SGHRS and CDR2 YFSETQ. Clones were read by immunoSEQ multiplex PCR, and TCRdb kept only the in-frame ones, dropping some. The sample includes 250,000 to 300,000 clones, around 87% of them seen just once.

Here the sequenced sample was peripheral blood, taken in a trial of Ad26.COV2.S vaccine versus placebo. The rearrangement links TRBV5-1 to TRBJ2-3; 7 positions match TRBD1. This TCR was recovered from a person aged 18-65 years who received the Ad26.COV2.S COVID-19 vaccine or a placebo. This CDR3 is CASSLASRTGHSTDTQYF. The DNA for the CDR3 is TGCGCCAGCAGCTTGGCCTCACGGACAGGCCATAGCACAGATACGCAGTATTTT.